The 23 T cell receptor beta chains given below trace back to one sample, sequenced in a study of blood T cell repertoires in COVID-19. Profiling relied on immunoSEQ multiplex PCR, and the TCRdb table lists in-frame clones only, not all of them. The data show about 310,000 clones, 85% seen once. Sequencing was done on a sample of PBMCs or T cells enriched from blood (not recorded which). Receptors were obtained from a woman aged 30 to 39 who had been exposed to COVID-19.

V usage is TRBV27 and J usage is TRBJ1-5; TRBD1 agrees at 10 bases. The length of the CDR3 is 14 residues. Germline V gene lookup returns CDR1 MNHEY and CDR2 SMNVEV (reference sequence). V lost 6 bases and J lost 6; bases outside the gene matches: 5. Here the CDR3 reads CASSGQGVTQPQHF. The CDR3 region has the DNA TGTGCCAGCAGCGGACAGGGGGTTACTCAGCCCCAGCATTTT.

The V call is TRBV4-2, the J call TRBJ2-7; TRBD2 is a possible D gene (6 bases). The CDR3 spans 14 residues. V lost 1 base to trimming and J lost 4 bases, with 11 bases between them. The germline CDR1 and CDR2 sequences are LGHNA and YNFKEQ. DNA for the CDR3: TGTGCCAGCAGCCAAGCAGCGGGTCTATACGAGCAGTACTTC. Its protein product is CASSQAAGLYEQYF.

This clone was seen just once. The rearrangement uses TRBV5-4 and TRBJ1-5; 7 positions agree with TRBD1. The CDR3 is 14 residues long. Trimming cost V 2 bases and J 4 bases; bases outside gene matches: 3. Germline V gene lookup returns CDR1 SGHNT and CDR2 YYREEE (reference sequence). Written as DNA, the CDR3 is TGTGCCAGCAGCTTCGGGACAGAAAATCAGCCCCAGCATTTT. Its translation is CASSFGTENQPQHF.

V and J are TRBV2 and TRBJ2-2; 9 bases agree with TRBD2. Per germline, CDR1 SNHLY and CDR2 FYNNEI. Losses at the gene ends were 7 bases for V and 2 bases for J; bases not matched to a gene: 2. CDR3 length: 14 amino acids. CDR3 bases: TGTGCCAGCACGGGGACTAGCAACACCGGGGAGCTGTTTTTT. Protein sequence: CASTGTSNTGELFF. Supplemented by reference TRBV2 and TRBJ2-2, the full variable domain reads EPEVTQTPSHQVTQMGQEVILRCVPISNHLYFYWYRQILGQKVEFLVSFYNNEISEKSEIFDDQFSVERPDGSNFTLKIRSTKLEDSAMYFCASTGTSNTGELFFGEGSRLTVL.

The genes are TRBV2 and TRBJ1-2, with TRBD1 matching 8 bases. In germline, CDR1 is SNHLY, CDR2 FYNNEI. The CDR3 consists of 14 residues. The V segment lost 4 bases and the J segment 6 bases; nucleotides outside the gene matches: 7. In nucleotides, the CDR3 is TGTGCCAGCAGTGGCCAGGGGGCGAGTGATGGCTACACCTTC. Translation: CASSGQGASDGYTF. Drawing the rest from reference TRBV2 and TRBJ1-2, the complete variable domain is EPEVTQTPSHQVTQMGQEVILRCVPISNHLYFYWYRQILGQKVEFLVSFYNNEISEKSEIFDDQFSVERPDGSNFTLKIRSTKLEDSAMYFCASSGQGASDGYTFGSGTRLTVV.

This clone came up a few times. The rearrangement joins TRBV11-2 to TRBJ1-3; TRBD1 matches 7 bases. There are 16 residues in the CDR3. V lost 3 bases to trimming and J lost 5 bases; unmatched junction nucleotides: 10. CDR1 is SGHAT and CDR2 is FQNNGV in the germline V gene. CDR3: CASSFYRGNVRNTIYF. CDR3 sequence (DNA): TGTGCCAGCAGCTTTTACAGGGGAAACGTAAGAAACACCATATATTTT.

J is TRBJ2-1 and V is TRBV5-4, with 8 bases aligning to TRBD1. Germline assignment: CDR1 SGHNT and CDR2 YYREEE (reference sequence). J lost 6 bases, V lost 4 bases, and 9 bases had no gene match. The CDR3 extends over 15 amino acids. The CDR3 coding sequence is TGTGCCAGCAGCCCGCGGACAGGGCTTGGCAATGAGCAGTTCTTC. This codes for CASSPRTGLGNEQFF. Using reference TRBV5-4 and TRBJ2-1 for the parts outside the CDR3, the full variable domain is ETGVTQSPTHLIKTRGQQVTLRCSSQSGHNTVSWYQQALGQGPQFIFQYYREEENGRGNFPPRFSGLQFPNYSSELNVNALELDDSALYLCASSPRTGLGNEQFFGPGTRLTVL.

The V call is TRBV27, the J call TRBJ2-3, with 8 bases identical to TRBD2. Per germline, CDR1 MNHEY and CDR2 SMNVEV (reference sequence). This CDR3 has 17 amino acids. Trimming cost V 6 bases and J 4 bases; bases outside gene matches: 15. The CDR3 DNA sequence: TGTGCCAGCAGCCCGGATACAATAGCGGGAAAGTCAGATACGCAGTATTTT. As protein: CASSPDTIAGKSDTQYF.

To note about this clone: The same CDR3 arises from other DNA sequences in this sample as well. In nucleotides, the CDR3 is TGTGCCTGGAGCTCGACAGGGGGCACTGAAGCTTTCTTT. Translation: CAWSSTGGTEAFF. The genes are TRBV30 and TRBJ1-1; 9 nucleotides match TRBD1. V was clipped by 3 bases and J by 4 bases; unmatched bases: 3. The CDR3 totals 13 residues. Germline values: CDR1 GTSNPN, CDR2 SVGIG (reference sequence).

Only one count was recorded for this clone. Because the CDR3 is missing its conserved closing phenylalanine or tryptophan, this is likely a read error. The DNA is omitted, as the CDR3 cannot be located on it reliably, and the CDR3 follows TCRdb's listing. This sequence joins TRBV2 and TRBJ1-2; no check of the table's D call, TRBD1, against the DNA was made. Germline assignment: CDR1 SNHLY and CDR2 FYNNEI. The CDR3 has 13 residues if both end residues are counted. CDR3 in amino acids: CASSYDRGDGFRA.

The rearrangement uses TRBV27 and TRBJ1-5, with D maybe TRBD1 (5 bases). Trimming took off 8 bases at V and 0 bases at J, with 11 bases between the two ends. The CDR3 has 14 residues. The germline V gene has CDR1 MNHEY and CDR2 SMNVEV (reference sequence). The CDR3: CASADRYSNQPQHF. The CDR3 nucleotides are TGTGCCAGCGCTGACAGATATAGCAATCAGCCCCAGCATTTT.

As for this clone: Germline is not matched at one junction end, which may reflect a read error. The chain combines TRBV25-1 with TRBJ1-4; 7 bases align to TRBD1. The CDR3 covers 13 residues. The germline gives CDR1 MGHDK, CDR2 SYGVNS. The CDR3 region is CASSEYGGDSIRF. For the CDR3, the DNA is TGTGCCAGCAGTGAATATGGAGGGGACAGTATTCGTTTT.

This chain joins TRBV7-3 and TRBJ2-3; 8 nucleotides match TRBD1. V lost 1 base and J lost 2; bases outside the gene matches: 2. Per germline, CDR1 SGHTA and CDR2 FQGTGA. This CDR3 comprises 15 residues. The CDR3 region is CASSLRDRNTDTQYF. The CDR3 DNA sequence: TGTGCCAGCAGCTTAAGGGACAGGAACACAGATACGCAGTATTTT. Combining the CDR3 with reference TRBV7-3 and TRBJ2-3 gives the whole variable domain GAGVSQTPSNKVTEKGKYVELRCDPISGHTALYWYRQSLGQGPEFLIYFQGTGAADDSGLPNDRFFAVRPEGSVSTLKIQRTERGDSAVYLCASSLRDRNTDTQYFGPGTRLTVL.

The chain employs TRBV18 and TRBJ1-3, with D unclear. The CDR3 sequence is 13 residues long. Trimming left V 3 bases short and J 2 bases short, with 5 bases between. In germline, CDR1 is KGHSH, CDR2 LQKENI. The CDR3: CASSPQAGNTIYF. Written as DNA, the CDR3 is TGTGCCAGCTCACCGCAGGCTGGAAACACCATATATTTT.

The rearrangement links TRBV11-2 to TRBJ2-1; TRBD1 aligns across 7 bases. Germline V lookup: CDR1 SGHAT, CDR2 FQNNGV. The CDR3 runs to 15 residues. Unmatched junction bases numbered 7, after V lost 3 bases and J lost 5 bases. The DNA for the CDR3 is TGTGCCAGCAGCTTTGTGGGACAGACAAACAATGAGCAGTTCTTC. Translated, it gives CASSFVGQTNNEQFF.

CDR3 sequence reads: CASSLGLAVTYEQYF. CDR3 in DNA: TGCGCCAGCAGTCTGGGACTAGCGGTTACCTACGAGCAGTACTTC. The chain couples TRBV23-1 to TRBJ2-7, with TRBD2 identical over 11 bases. TRBV23-1 is reported as an ORF; its role is uncertain. Trimming cost V 4 bases and J 2 bases; bases outside gene matches: 4. CDR3 length equals 15 residues.

This clone has only a few counts. CDR3 residues: CASRRPGVGNTIYF. In DNA form, the CDR3 reads TGTGCCAGCAGACGACCAGGGGTTGGAAACACCATATATTTT. The chain carries TRBV6-5 and TRBJ1-3, with a tentative D call TRBD1 (6 bases). The ends were cut back, 6 bases at V and 3 bases at J, with 12 bases in the middle. Germline assignment: CDR1 MNHEY and CDR2 SVGAGI. There are 14 residues in the CDR3.

Written as DNA, the CDR3 is TGTGCCAGCAGCAAAAACTTGGGACAGAACTATGGCTACACCTTC. This encodes CASSKNLGQNYGYTF. The rearrangement uses TRBV6-2 or TRBV6-3 and TRBJ1-2, with 7 nucleotides matching TRBD1. The germline V gene encodes CDR1 MNHEY and CDR2 SVGEGT. The CDR3 totals 15 residues. Germline trimming cut 6 bases from V and 2 bases from J; bases unmatched to any gene: 9.

In its sample, this clone was seen once. This chain connects TRBV19 to TRBJ2-1; perhaps TRBD1 as D (6 bases). V lost 0 bases to trimming and J lost 5 bases, with 14 bases between them. Germline CDR1 LNHDA, CDR2 SQIVND (reference sequence). The CDR3 length is 16 residues. The CDR3 loop reads CASSIDRYRVHNEQFF. CDR3 in DNA: TGTGCCAGTAGTATAGATCGGTACAGGGTCCACAATGAGCAGTTCTTC. The full variable domain, with the rest looked up from reference TRBV19 and TRBJ2-1, is DGGITQSPKYLFRKEGQNVTLSCEQNLNHDAMYWYRQDPGQGLRLIYYSQIVNDFQKGDIAEGYSVSREKKESFPLTVTSAQKNPTAFYLCASSIDRYRVHNEQFFGPGTRLTVL.

The chain employs TRBV6-5 and TRBJ2-3, with 11 bases that match TRBD2. The CDR3 is made up of 15 amino acids. Unmatched junction bases numbered 6, after V lost 6 bases and J lost 4 bases. Germline V CDR1 and CDR2: MNHEY, SVGAGI. This CDR3 reads CASSVSGGAADTQYF. The DNA for the CDR3 is TGTGCCAGCAGCGTTAGCGGGGGGGCGGCAGATACGCAGTATTTT.

This clone has only a few counts. The chain carries TRBV10-3 and TRBJ1-6; TRBD1 might be the D (6 bases). Per germline, CDR1 ENHRY and CDR2 SYGVKD. The CDR3 loop spans 13 amino acids. The V and J ends lost 8 bases and 10 bases respectively, with 15 bases between them. The CDR3 loop is CAIRGQGWSPLHF. The CDR3 coding sequence is TGTGCCATCCGTGGCCAGGGGTGGTCACCCCTCCACTTT.

This clone was detected only once. This chain uses TRBV11-2 with TRBJ2-7; TRBD1 matches 7 bases. The CDR3 runs to 17 residues. J was trimmed by 1 base and V by 8 bases; bases with no gene match: 17. Germline V CDR1 and CDR2: SGHAT, FQNNGV. CDR3 coding DNA: TGTGCCAGCTACCCCATGATAAAAGGCAGGGGGTCCTACGAGCAGTACTTC. Protein sequence: CASYPMIKGRGSYEQYF.

The rearrangement uses TRBV30 and TRBJ2-3; TRBD2 aligns across 7 bases. Germline CDR1 GTSNPN, CDR2 SVGIG (reference sequence). The junction had 8 bases not matched to a gene; V was cut back by 0 bases and J by 5 bases. The CDR3 extends over 15 amino acids. The CDR3 loop reads CAWSVNGRPGDTQYF. Here the CDR3 DNA reads TGTGCCTGGAGTGTAAACGGGAGGCCGGGAGATACGCAGTATTTT.